A selection of T cell receptor beta chains follows, all from one sample in a study of OX40 agonist ivuxolimab in advanced cancers. Generated by immunoSEQ multiplex PCR, the TCRdb table keeps only in-frame clones and is missing some. The sample shows some 50,000 clones, over 65% of them seen only once. The specimen was CD4+ or CD8+ T cells sorted from blood, collected in a trial of the OX40 agonist ivuxolimab. The origin of the receptors is an adult with an advanced solid tumor such as melanoma, head and neck, liver or kidney cancer. The CDR3 runs from the conserved cysteine through the conserved F or W. The D gene is left open where the match is weak. Some rows have no size entry. The others give once, few or many, or a class for an expanded clone.

clone size	J gene	D gene	V gene	CDR3 DNA	CDR3 protein
NA	TRBJ2-5	TRBD1	TRBV4-1	TGCGCCAGCTCTCCGGGACAGCCAGAGACCCAGTACTTC	CASSPGQPETQYF
NA	TRBJ1-4	NA	TRBV4-1	TGCGCCAGCAGCCAAGGTCTCCGACGGCAGAATGAAAAACTGTTTTTT	CASSQGLRRQNEKLFF
once	TRBJ2-5	NA	TRBV11-2	TGTGCCAGCAGCCGCGCAGGGGCACTGGGGGAGACCCAGTACTTC	CASSRAGALGETQYF
NA	TRBJ1-4	NA	TRBV28	TGTGCCAGCAGCAATGGGGCAACTAATGAAAAACTGTTTTTT	CASSNGATNEKLFF
NA	TRBJ1-6	TRBD1	TRBV6-1	TGTGCCAGCACCCTCCAGACAGGGAATAATTCACCCCTCCACTTT	CASTLQTGNNSPLHF
NA	TRBJ2-7	NA	TRBV7-2	TGTGCCAGCAGCGAAGGCTTAGGGACCACCTACGAGCAGTACTTC	CASSEGLGTTYEQYF
NA	TRBJ2-5	TRBD2	TRBV5-6	TGTGCCAGCACTAGGACTAGCTTAACTTTAGGAGAGACCCAGTACTTC	CASTRTSLTLGETQYF
NA	TRBJ1-3	NA	TRBV6-5	TGTGCCAGCAGTGAGGGGTCTGGAAACACCATATATTTT	CASSEGSGNTIYF
NA	TRBJ1-2	TRBD1	TRBV2	TGTGCCAGCAGTGAACGACAGGGATATGGCTACACCTTC	CASSERQGYGYTF
NA	TRBJ2-2	NA	TRBV28	TGTGCCAGCAGTTTACAGGGGTGGGCCGGGGAGCTGTTTTTT	CASSLQGWAGELFF
NA	TRBJ2-3	TRBD1	TRBV19	TGTGCCAGCCTTCGTACAGGGGGCACAGATACGCAGTATTTT	CASLRTGGTDTQYF
NA	TRBJ2-5	NA	TRBV7-9	TGTGCCAGCAGCTTAGTAACGACGGAGACCCAGTACTTC	CASSLVTTETQYF
few	TRBJ2-3	NA	TRBV5-8	TGTGCCAGCAGCTCGGACAGCTTCACAGATACGCAGTATTTT	CASSSDSFTDTQYF